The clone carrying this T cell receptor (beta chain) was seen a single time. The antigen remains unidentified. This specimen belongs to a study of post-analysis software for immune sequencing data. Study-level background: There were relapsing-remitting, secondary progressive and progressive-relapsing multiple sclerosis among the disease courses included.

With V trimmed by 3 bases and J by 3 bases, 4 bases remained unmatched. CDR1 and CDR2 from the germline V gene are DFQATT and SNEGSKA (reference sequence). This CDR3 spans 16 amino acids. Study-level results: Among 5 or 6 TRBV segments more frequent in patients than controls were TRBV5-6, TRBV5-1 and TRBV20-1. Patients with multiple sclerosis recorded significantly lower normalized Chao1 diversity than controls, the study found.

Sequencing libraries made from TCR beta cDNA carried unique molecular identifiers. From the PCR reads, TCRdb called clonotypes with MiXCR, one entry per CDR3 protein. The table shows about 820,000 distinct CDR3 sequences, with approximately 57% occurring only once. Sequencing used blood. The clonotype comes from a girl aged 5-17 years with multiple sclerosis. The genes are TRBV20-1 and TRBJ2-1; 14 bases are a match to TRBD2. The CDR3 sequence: CSASRLAGGVYNEQFF. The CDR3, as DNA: TGCAGTGCTAGCCGACTAGCGGGGGGGGTCTACAATGAGCAGTTCTTC.